This T cell receptor beta chain was documented in a study of shared clonotypes between healthy human individuals. About the research overall: Three plates were used per donor for CD4 naive, three for CD4 memory, two for CD8 naive and one for CD8 memory. Points from the study as a whole: Rarefaction showed that sequencing of sorted subsets was incomplete (despite large depth).

All donors qualified as healthy HIV-negative adults and had experienced no recent acute infections or vaccinations. Memory CD4+ cells were the fraction left after CD45RA+ naive selection. Turning to this clone: Its matching antigen is unknown.

Sequencing used immunoSEQ multiplex PCR; TCRdb keeps in-frame clones, though not all of them. This table holds some 2.1 million clones, roughly 94% found once. The V and J ends lost 3 bases and 7 bases respectively, with 13 bases between them. The CDR3 covers 13 residues. Germline lookup yields CDR1 SGDLS and CDR2 YYNGEE. Sample: naive CD4+ T cells sorted from blood. The sample's subset: CD45RA+ positively selected. This TCR derives from a man younger than 30 in good health. The rearrangement joins TRBV9 to TRBJ1-2; D not resolved. The CDR3 nucleotides are TGTGCCAGCAGCGACGATAATCCGGGTGGCTACACCTTC. Encoded protein: CASSDDNPGGYTF.